This TCR beta chain came from a study of cytomegalovirus exposure and HLA in healthy donors. Findings and limits, study-wide: Among donors in an Asian-associated ancestry cluster, a later analysis reportedly found fewer N-insertions than the roughly 670-donor mean. There were some public TCRs occurring in many donors, but most TCR sequences were rare. CMV serostatus stood as the only immune exposure information on hand.

A note on this clone: Its antigen remains unidentified.

PCR primers comprised 60 Vbeta and 13 Jbeta primers. The assay was immunoSEQ multiplex PCR, and TCRdb's table has in-frame clones only and misses some. Here the sample spans about 160,000 clones, roughly 76% being singletons. All donors participated as healthy donors of bone marrow. Sequencing was done on a sample of PBMCs. The source of this sequence is a man aged 60 to 75 in good health and CMV-seronegative.

The CDR3 DNA reads as TGTGCCAGCAGGCAGGGTTATTTCAATCAGCCCCAGCATTTT. It translates to CASRQGYFNQPQHF. The chain links TRBV2 to TRBJ1-5, with TRBD1 as a possible D gene (5 bases). The V and J ends lost 6 bases and 3 bases respectively, with 12 bases between them. CDR3 length equals 14 residues. Germline assignment: CDR1 SNHLY and CDR2 FYNNEI. Variable domain in full (rest from reference TRBV2 and TRBJ1-5): EPEVTQTPSHQVTQMGQEVILRCVPISNHLYFYWYRQILGQKVEFLVSFYNNEISEKSEIFDDQFSVERPDGSNFTLKIRSTKLEDSAMYFCASRQGYFNQPQHFGDGTRLSIL.